This TCR beta chain was documented in a study of CD8 T cells in ankylosing spondylitis. Whole-study findings and limits: About eight highly homologous variants made up a TCR beta motif that seemed to typify ankylosing spondylitis blood.

Germline CDR1 MDHEN, CDR2 SYDVKM. The length of the CDR3 is 15 residues. The V end lost 2 bases, the J end lost 6 bases, and 14 bases lay between the germline ends. TCRdb analysed the 5' RACE reads with MiXCR anew, one entry per CDR3 protein. The sample gives 200,000 to 250,000 distinct CDR3 sequences, around 24% of which show up once; just over 6.5% is in the top ten. This clonotype was detected ten times or more. Its target is unknown. The specimen was blood, either unsorted or a sorted T cell fraction (not recorded which). The TCR was taken from a male donor with ankylosing spondylitis or in good health (not recorded which). This chain links TRBV28 with TRBJ2-1, with D perhaps matching TRBD2 (5 bases). The chain's CDR3 is CASSLMGVESNEQFF. CDR3 DNA: TGTGCCAGCAGTTTAATGGGAGTAGAAAGCAATGAGCAGTTCTTC.